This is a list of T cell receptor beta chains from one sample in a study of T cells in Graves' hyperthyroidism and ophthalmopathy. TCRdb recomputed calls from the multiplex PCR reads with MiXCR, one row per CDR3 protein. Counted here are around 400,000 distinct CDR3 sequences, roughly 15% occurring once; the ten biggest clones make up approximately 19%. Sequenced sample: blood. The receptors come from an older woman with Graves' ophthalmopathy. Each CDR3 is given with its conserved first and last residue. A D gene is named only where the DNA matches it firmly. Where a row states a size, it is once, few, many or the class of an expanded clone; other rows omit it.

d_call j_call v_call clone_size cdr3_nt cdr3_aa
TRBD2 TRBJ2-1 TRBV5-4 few TGTGCCAGCAGGGAGACTAGCGGGAGTCTCGGTGAGCAGTTCTTC CASRETSGSLGEQFF
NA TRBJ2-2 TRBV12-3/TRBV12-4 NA TGTGCCAGCAGTTCCCTCGTCGGGCCCGCGAACACCGGGGAGCTGTTTTTT CASSSLVGPANTGELFF
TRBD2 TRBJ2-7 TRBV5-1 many TGCGCCAGCAGCTCCAGCGGGAATCAGTACGAGCAGTACTTC CASSSSGNQYEQYF
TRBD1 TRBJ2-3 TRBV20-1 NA TGCAGTGCCCCCAAGTCCCGGGGGACAGGTACGCAGTATTTT CSAPKSRGTGTQYF
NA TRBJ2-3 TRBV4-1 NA TGCGCCAGCAGCATCAGCGGTCGGCTGCTGGCAGATACGCAGTATTTT CASSISGRLLADTQYF
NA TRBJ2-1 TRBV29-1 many TGCAGCGTTGATCAGCCTCGTCATGAGCAGTTCTTC CSVDQPRHEQFF
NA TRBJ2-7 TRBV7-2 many TGTGCCAGCAGCCCACCGGCGGATTACGAGCAGTACTTC CASSPPADYEQYF
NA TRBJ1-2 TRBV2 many TGTGCCAGCAGTGAAGAATTGCCTCTCGGCTATGGCTACACCTTC CASSEELPLGYGYTF
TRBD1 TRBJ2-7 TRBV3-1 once TGTGCCAGCAGCCCGACCGGGACAGGGTACTCCTACGAGCAGTACTTC CASSPTGTGYSYEQYF
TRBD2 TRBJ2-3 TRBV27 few TGTGCCAGCAGTTTGGTCGGCGGGAGAGGTCCAGATACGCAGTATTTT CASSLVGGRGPDTQYF
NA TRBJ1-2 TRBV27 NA TGTGCCAGCTCCCCTCGGGCGGGGATATCTAACTATGGCTACACCTTC CASSPRAGISNYGYTF
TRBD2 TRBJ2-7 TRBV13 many TGTGCCAGCTCCCCCGGGGGAGGGCCCACCTACGAGCAGTACTTC CASSPGGGPTYEQYF
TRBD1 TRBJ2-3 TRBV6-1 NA TGTGCCAGCAGAACAGGGGCAACAGATACGCAGTATTTT CASRTGATDTQYF
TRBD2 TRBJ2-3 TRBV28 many TGTGCCAGCAGTCCCCCCCAAGCGGGACGCACAGATACGCAGTATTTT CASSPPQAGRTDTQYF
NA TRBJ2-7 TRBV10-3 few TGTGCCATCAGTGAGTCGACCGGGACACAAGCGGGGGAGCAGTACTTC CAISESTGTQAGEQYF